The clone carrying this T cell receptor (beta chain) was counted at least ten times. Its specificity is not known. Germline V gives CDR1 MNHNS, CDR2 SASEGT. Trimming took off 2 bases at V and 3 bases at J, with 7 bases between the two ends. The CDR3 contains 13 residues. TCRdb processed the multiplex PCR reads anew with MiXCR; each CDR3 protein has one entry. Among about 270,000 distinct CDR3 sequences, around 30% were seen once, and the ten largest hold over 0.95%. This sample was taken from a study of breast tumors, draining lymph nodes, adjacent tissues. General study findings and limits: The data were judged consistent with most tumor T cells coming from lymph node and expanding in tumor.

Samples came from axillary lymph nodes draining the breast cancer. The J gene is TRBJ1-2, the V gene TRBV6-1, with D unresolved. The sample comprised axillary lymph node tissue. This clonotype originated in a female donor with breast cancer. Some clones in this sample may be carry-over from other donors' samples. The CDR3 sequence: CASSESGYYGYTF. The DNA for the CDR3 is TGTGCCAGCAGTGAATCTGGTTACTATGGCTACACCTTC.